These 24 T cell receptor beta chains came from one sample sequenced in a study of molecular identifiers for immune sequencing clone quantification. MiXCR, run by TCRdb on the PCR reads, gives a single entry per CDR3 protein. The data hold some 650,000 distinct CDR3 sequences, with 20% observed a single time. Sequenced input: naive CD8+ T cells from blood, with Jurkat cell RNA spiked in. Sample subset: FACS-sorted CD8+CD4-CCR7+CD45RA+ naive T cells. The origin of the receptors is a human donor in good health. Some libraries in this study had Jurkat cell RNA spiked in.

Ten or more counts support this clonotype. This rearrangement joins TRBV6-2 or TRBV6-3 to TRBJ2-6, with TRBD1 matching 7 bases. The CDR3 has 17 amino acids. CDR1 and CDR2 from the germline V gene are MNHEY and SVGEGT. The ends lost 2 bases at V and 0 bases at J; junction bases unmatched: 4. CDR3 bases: TGTGCCAGCAGTTACGAAACAGGGGACTCTGGGGCCAACGTCCTGACTTTC. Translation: CASSYETGDSGANVLTF.

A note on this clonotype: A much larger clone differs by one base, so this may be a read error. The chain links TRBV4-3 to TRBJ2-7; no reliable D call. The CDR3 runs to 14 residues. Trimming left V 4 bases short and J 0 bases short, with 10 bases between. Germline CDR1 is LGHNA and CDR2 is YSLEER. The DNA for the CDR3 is TGCGCCAGCAGCCCCGTGTTGGCCTCCTACGAGCAGTACTTC. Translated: CASSPVLASYEQYF.

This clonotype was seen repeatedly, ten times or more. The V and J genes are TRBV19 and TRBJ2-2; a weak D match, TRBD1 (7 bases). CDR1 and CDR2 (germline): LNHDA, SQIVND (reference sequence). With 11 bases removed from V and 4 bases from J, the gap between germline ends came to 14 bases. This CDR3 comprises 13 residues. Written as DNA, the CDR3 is TGTGCCCTGGAGGGGGCGGGCACCGGGGAGCTGTTTTTT. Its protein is CALEGAGTGELFF.

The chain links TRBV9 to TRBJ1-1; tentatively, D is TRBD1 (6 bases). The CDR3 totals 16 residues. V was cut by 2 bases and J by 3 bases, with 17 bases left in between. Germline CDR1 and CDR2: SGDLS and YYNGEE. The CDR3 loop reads CASSVREGVVDTEAFF. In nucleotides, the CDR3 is TGTGCCAGCAGCGTTAGGGAGGGGGTAGTGGACACTGAAGCTTTCTTT. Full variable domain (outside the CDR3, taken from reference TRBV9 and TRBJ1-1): DSGVTQTPKHLITATGQRVTLRCSPRSGDLSVYWYQQSLDQGLQFLIQYYNGEERAKGNILERFSAQQFPDLHSELNLSSLELGDSALYFCASSVREGVVDTEAFFGQGTRLTVV.

CDR3 region: CASSEGYGPSGNTIYF. The CDR3 nucleotides read TGTGCCAGCAGCGAGGGCTACGGACCTTCTGGAAACACCATATATTTT. The chain has TRBV9 and TRBJ1-3; the D is unclear. From germline, CDR1 is SGDLS and CDR2 YYNGEE. The CDR3 length is 16 residues. The V end was cut by 3 bases, the J end by 1 base, with 14 bases between.

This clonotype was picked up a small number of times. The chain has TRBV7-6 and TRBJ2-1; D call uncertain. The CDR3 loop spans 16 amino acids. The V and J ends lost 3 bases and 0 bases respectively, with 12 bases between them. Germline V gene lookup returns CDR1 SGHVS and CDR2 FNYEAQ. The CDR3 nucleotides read TGTGCCAGCAGCTTGAGTGTTGAGGCCTCCTACAATGAGCAGTTCTTC. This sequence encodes CASSLSVEASYNEQFF.

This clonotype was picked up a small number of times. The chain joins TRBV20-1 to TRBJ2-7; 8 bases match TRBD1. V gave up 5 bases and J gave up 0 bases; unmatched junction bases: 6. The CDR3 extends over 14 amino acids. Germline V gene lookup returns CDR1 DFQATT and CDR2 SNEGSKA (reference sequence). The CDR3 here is CSAPPRGLSYEQYF. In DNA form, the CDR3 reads TGCAGTGCTCCACCCAGGGGGCTCTCCTACGAGCAGTACTTC.

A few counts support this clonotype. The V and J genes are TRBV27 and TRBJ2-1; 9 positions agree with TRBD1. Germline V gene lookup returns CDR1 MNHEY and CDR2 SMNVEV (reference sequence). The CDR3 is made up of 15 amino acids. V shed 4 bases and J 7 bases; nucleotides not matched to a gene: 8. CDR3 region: CASSWGQGLSNEQFF. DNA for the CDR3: TGTGCCAGCAGTTGGGGACAGGGACTATCGAATGAGCAGTTCTTC.

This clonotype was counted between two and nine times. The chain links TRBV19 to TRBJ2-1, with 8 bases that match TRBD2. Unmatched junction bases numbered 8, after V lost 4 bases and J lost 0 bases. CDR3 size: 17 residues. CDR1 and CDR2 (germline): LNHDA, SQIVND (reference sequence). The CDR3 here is CASSTLSGTSSYNEQFF. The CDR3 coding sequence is TGTGCCAGTAGTACCCTTAGCGGGACCAGCTCCTACAATGAGCAGTTCTTC.

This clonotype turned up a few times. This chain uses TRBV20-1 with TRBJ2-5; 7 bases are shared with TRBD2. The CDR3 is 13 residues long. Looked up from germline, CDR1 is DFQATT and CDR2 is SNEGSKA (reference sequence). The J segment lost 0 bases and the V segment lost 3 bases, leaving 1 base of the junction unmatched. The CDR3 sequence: CSARRENQETQYF. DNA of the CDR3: TGCAGTGCTAGGCGGGAGAACCAAGAGACCCAGTACTTC.

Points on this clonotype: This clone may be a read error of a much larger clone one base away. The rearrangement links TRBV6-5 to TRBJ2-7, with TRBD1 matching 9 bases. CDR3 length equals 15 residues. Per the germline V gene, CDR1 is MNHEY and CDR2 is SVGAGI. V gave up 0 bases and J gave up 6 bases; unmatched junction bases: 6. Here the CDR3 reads CASSYSGTGSGEQYF. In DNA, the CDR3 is TGTGCCAGCAGTTACTCCGGGACAGGGTCCGGCGAGCAGTACTTC.

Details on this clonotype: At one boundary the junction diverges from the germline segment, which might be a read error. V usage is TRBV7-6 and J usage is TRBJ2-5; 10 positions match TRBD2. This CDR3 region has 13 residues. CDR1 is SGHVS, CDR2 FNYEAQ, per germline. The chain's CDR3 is CASSRGLAENQYF. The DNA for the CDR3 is TGTGCCAGCTCCCGAGGACTAGCGGAGAACCAGTACTTC.

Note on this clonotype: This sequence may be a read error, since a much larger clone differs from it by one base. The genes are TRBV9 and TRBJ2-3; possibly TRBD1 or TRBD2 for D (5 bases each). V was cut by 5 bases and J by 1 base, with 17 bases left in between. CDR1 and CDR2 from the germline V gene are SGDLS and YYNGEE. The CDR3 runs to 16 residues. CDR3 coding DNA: TGTGCCAGCAGAGATGCGACAGCCGGGGGCACAGATACGCAGTATTTT. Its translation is CASRDATAGGTDTQYF.

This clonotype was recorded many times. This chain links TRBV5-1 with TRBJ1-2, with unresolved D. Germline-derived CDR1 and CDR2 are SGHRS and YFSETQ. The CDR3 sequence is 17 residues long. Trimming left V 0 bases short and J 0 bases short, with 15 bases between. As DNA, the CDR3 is TGCGCCAGCAGCTTGGCTGGCCTCGAAACCGCTAACTATGGCTACACCTTC. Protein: CASSLAGLETANYGYTF.

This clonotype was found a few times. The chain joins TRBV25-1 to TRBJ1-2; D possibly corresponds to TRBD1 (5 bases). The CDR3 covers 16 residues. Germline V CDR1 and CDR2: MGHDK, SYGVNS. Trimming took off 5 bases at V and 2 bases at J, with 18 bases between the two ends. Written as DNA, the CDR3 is TGTGCCAGCAGTCATAGGGACGAGTACCTAAACTATGGCTACACCTTC. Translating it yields CASSHRDEYLNYGYTF.

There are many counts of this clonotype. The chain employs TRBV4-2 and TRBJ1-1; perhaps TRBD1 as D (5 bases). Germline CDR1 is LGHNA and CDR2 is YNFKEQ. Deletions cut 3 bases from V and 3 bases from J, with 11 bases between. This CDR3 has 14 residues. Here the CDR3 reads CASSQGGVDTEAFF. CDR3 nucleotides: TGTGCCAGCAGCCAGGGAGGGGTTGACACTGAAGCTTTCTTT.

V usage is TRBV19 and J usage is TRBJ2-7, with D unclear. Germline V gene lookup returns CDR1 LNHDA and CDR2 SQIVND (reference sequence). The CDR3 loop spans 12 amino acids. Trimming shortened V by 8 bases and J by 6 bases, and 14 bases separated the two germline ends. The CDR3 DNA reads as TGTGCCAGTGTTTCCCCACCGGGCGAGCAGTACTTC. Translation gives CASVSPPGEQYF.

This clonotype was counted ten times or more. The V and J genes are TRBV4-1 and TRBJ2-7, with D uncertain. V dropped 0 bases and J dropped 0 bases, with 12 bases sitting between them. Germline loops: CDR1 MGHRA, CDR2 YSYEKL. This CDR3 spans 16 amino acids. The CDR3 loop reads CASSQDSLTSSYEQYF. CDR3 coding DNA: TGCGCCAGCAGCCAAGATAGTCTTACGAGCTCCTACGAGCAGTACTTC.

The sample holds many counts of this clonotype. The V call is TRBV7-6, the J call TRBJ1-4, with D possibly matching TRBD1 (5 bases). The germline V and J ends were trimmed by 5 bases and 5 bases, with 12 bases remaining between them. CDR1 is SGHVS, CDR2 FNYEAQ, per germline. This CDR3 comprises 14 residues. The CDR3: CASSPRRGNEKLFF. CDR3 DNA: TGTGCCAGCAGCCCGCGACGGGGGAATGAAAAACTGTTTTTT.

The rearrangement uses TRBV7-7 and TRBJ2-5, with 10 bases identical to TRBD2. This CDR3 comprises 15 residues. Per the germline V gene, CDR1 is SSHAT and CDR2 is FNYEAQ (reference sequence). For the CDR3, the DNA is TGTGCTAGCGCCCGACTAGCGGGCCTGGGGGAGACCCAGTACTTC. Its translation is CASARLAGLGETQYF.

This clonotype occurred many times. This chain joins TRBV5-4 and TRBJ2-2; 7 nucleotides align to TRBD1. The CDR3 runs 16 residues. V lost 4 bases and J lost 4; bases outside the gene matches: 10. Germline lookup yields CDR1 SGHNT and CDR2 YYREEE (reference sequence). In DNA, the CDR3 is TGTGCCAGCAGCAGGGGACAGACTGAAAGCACCGGGGAGCTGTTTTTT. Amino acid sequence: CASSRGQTESTGELFF. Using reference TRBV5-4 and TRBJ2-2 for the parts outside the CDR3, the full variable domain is ETGVTQSPTHLIKTRGQQVTLRCSSQSGHNTVSWYQQALGQGPQFIFQYYREEENGRGNFPPRFSGLQFPNYSSELNVNALELDDSALYLCASSRGQTESTGELFFGEGSRLTVL.

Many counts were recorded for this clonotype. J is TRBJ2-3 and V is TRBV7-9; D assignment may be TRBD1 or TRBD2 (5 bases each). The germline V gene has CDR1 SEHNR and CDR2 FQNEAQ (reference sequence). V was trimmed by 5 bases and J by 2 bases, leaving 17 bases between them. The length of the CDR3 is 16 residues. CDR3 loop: CASSIEGEPATDTQYF. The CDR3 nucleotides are TGTGCCAGCAGCATCGAAGGGGAGCCAGCCACAGATACGCAGTATTTT.

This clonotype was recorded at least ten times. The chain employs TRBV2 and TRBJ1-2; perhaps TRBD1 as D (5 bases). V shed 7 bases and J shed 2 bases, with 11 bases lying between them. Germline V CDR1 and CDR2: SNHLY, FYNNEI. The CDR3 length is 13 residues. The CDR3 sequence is CASTPTENYGYTF. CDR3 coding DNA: TGTGCCAGCACCCCGACAGAAAACTATGGCTACACCTTC.

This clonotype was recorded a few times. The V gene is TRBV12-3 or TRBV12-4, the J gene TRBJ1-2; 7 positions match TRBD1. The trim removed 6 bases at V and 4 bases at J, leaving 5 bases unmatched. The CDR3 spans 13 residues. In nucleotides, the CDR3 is TGTGCCAGCAGGGAAGGACAGGTCTATGGCTACACCTTC. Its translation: CASREGQVYGYTF.